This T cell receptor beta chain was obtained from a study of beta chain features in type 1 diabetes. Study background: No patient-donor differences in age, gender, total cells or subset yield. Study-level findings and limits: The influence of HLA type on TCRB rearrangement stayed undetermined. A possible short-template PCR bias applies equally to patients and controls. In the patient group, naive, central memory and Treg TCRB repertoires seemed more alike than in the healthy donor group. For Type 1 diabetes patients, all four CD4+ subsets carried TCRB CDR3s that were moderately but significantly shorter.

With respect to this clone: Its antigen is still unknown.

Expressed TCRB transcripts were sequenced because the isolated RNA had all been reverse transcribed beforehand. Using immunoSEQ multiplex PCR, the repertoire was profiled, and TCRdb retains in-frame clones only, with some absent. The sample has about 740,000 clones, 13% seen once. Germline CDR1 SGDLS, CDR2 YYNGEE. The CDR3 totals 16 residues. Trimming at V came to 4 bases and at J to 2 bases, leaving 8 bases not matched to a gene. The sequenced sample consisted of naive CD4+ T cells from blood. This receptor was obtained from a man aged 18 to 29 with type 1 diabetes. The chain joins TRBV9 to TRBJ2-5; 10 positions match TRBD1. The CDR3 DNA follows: TGTGCCAGCAGCCCGGGGGAGGGACAGGGGCAAGAGACCCAGTACTTC. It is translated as CASSPGEGQGQETQYF.